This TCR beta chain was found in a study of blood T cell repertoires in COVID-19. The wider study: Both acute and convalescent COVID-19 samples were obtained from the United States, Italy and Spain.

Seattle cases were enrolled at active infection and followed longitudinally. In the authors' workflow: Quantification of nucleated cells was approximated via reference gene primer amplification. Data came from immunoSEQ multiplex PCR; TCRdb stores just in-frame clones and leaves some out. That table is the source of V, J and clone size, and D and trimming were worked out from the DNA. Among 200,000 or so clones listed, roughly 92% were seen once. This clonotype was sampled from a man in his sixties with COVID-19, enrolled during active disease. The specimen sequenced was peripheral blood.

In nucleotides, the CDR3 is TGTGCCAGCAGCCCCTGGGACAGCCTATACGAGCAGTACTTC. It yields the protein CASSPWDSLYEQYF. V and J are TRBV3-1 (or the pseudogene TRBV3-2) and TRBJ2-7; 7 nucleotides match TRBD1. The germline V gene encodes CDR1 LGHDT and CDR2 YNNKEL (reference sequence). Trimming took 4 bases from V and 4 from J; bases not matched to a gene: 7. The CDR3 has 14 residues.